This TCR beta chain was recovered during a study of blood T cell repertoires in COVID-19. About the study: In each case, the material was cDNA or gDNA derived from T cells, B-cell-depleted T cells, or PBMCs.

Original data processing: Nucleated cell counts were estimated from reference gene primer amplification. Profiling relied on immunoSEQ multiplex PCR, and the TCRdb table lists in-frame clones only, not all of them. For V, J and clone size, that table is used; D and trimming come from the DNA. Altogether roughly 70,000 clones are present, about 85% being singletons, with the ten largest covering around 3.9%. V lost 7 bases, J lost 0 bases, and 5 bases stayed unmatched. The CDR3 spans 15 residues. Germline V gives CDR1 MNHEY, CDR2 SVGEGT. Sequenced input: peripheral blood. This chain joins TRBV6-2 or TRBV6-3 and TRBJ2-7, with 11 nucleotides matching TRBD2. The receptor's source is a man between 65 and 80 years old with active COVID-19. CDR3 sequence (DNA): TGTGCCAGCACCCCCGGGACTAGCGGCTCCTACGAGCAGTACTTC. Translated: CASTPGTSGSYEQYF.